This T cell receptor beta chain is from a study of cytomegalovirus exposure and HLA in healthy donors. This clone was recorded once. What it binds is not known. Overall study results and limits: First-cohort TCR clusters were later found to tend to co-occur in the 90 to 150 validation repertoires. Some TCR beta chains (approximately 180 of them) were listed as cytomegalovirus-associated. The classifier reportedly diagnosed cytomegalovirus status with high sensitivity and specificity.

V was clipped by 0 bases and J by 6 bases, with 8 bases between them. The CDR3 is 14 amino acids. Germline CDR1 reads SGHTA; CDR2 reads FQGTGA. TCRdb's copy holds only in-frame clones and misses some; the assay was immunoSEQ multiplex PCR. Of over 120,000 clones in the sample, more than 80% were seen once. This chain connects TRBV7-3 to TRBJ2-2; D remains unclear. This TCR derives from a woman in her 30s in good health and CMV-seropositive. Material for sequencing was PBMCs. CDR3: CASSLTAVAGELFF. The CDR3 coding sequence is TGTGCCAGCAGCTTAACGGCCGTCGCCGGGGAGCTGTTTTTT.